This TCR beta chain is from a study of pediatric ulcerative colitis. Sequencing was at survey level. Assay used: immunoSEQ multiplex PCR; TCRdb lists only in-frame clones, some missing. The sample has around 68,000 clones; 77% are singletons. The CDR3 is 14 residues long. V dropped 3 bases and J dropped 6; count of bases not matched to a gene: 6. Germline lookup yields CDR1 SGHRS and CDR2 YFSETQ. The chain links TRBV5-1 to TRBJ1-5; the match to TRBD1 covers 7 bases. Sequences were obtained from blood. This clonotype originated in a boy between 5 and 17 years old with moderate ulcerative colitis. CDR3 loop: CASSSSGGSQPQHF. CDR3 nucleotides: TGCGCCAGCAGCTCGTCAGGGGGGAGTCAGCCCCAGCATTTT.